This entry is about one T cell receptor (beta chain). This entry comes from a study of blood T cell repertoires in COVID-19. Turning to the study itself: Spain, Italy and the United States supplied samples that represented acute and convalescent COVID-19. Sources were T cells, B-cell-depleted T cells, or PBMCs; the material itself was cDNA or gDNA.

How the authors handled the data: Amplification from reference gene primers served as the basis for estimated nucleated cell counts. TCRdb's table, derived via immunoSEQ multiplex PCR, lists solely in-frame clones and lacks some. The V and J calls and clone size come from that table; D and trimming were worked out from the DNA. Here the sample spans some 140,000 clones, roughly 88% being singletons. The junction had 4 bases not matched to a gene; V was cut back by 5 bases and J by 6 bases. The CDR3 runs 13 residues. Germline lookup yields CDR1 LNHDA and CDR2 SQIVND (reference sequence). The Seattle site enrolled patients during active infection and followed them longitudinally.

What was sequenced was peripheral blood. This receptor was obtained from a man between 60 and 75 years old with COVID-19, enrolled during active disease. This sequence joins TRBV19 and TRBJ2-3, with TRBD1 matching 8 bases. The DNA for the CDR3 is TGTGCCAGTAGTCTACGGGACAGGGATACGCAGTATTTT. Protein sequence: CASSLRDRDTQYF.